The clone carrying this TCR beta chain was detected only a few times. CDR1 and CDR2 from the germline V gene are LNHDA and SQIVND (reference sequence). Trimming took off 9 bases at V and 5 bases at J, with 13 bases between the two ends. There are 12 residues in the CDR3. This sample is drawn from a study of T cells after yellow fever vaccination. From the 5' RACE reads, TCRdb called clonotypes with MiXCR, one entry per CDR3 protein. The sample has hundreds of thousands of distinct CDR3 sequences; around 10% are singletons. Sample: CD4+ T cells sorted from PBMCs, taken 5 days after the yellow fever booster vaccination. This sequence was found in a man between 18 and 35 years old who received the YFV17D yellow fever vaccine. This chain uses TRBV19 with TRBJ1-1; D is possibly TRBD1 (6 bases). The CDR3: CASRRTATEAFF. CDR3 coding DNA: TGTGCCAGCCGCAGGACAGCTACTGAAGCTTTCTTT.